Listed below are T cell receptor beta chains from one sample, sequenced in a study of blood T cell repertoires in COVID-19. Sequenced by immunoSEQ multiplex PCR; TCRdb stores in-frame clones only, minus some. This sample has about 140,000 clones, with around 80% found just once. Material: peripheral blood. The receptors here all came from a woman aged 80 or over in a cohort sampled during active or convalescent COVID-19. CDR3s include the opening cysteine and the closing phenylalanine or tryptophan. D genes are given only for firm matches.

TRBJ2-3	-	TRBV15	CATRTGGGDTDTQYF
TRBJ2-1	TRBD1	TRBV4-1	CASSQWDSSYNEQFF
TRBJ2-2	-	TRBV27	CASSSRRRGTGELFF
TRBJ2-1	TRBD2	TRBV19	CASSKLAGAWLSEQFF
TRBJ1-4	-	TRBV15	CATSPDSPGGPNEKLFF
TRBJ1-5	TRBD1	TRBV6-2/TRBV6-3	CASSSDRAYQPQHF
TRBJ1-4	-	TRBV5-5	CASSQNPRATNEKLFF
TRBJ1-3	-	TRBV9	CASSARQALSGNTIYF
TRBJ1-1	TRBD1	TRBV19	CASSADRGTEAFF
TRBJ2-1	TRBD2	TRBV6-2/TRBV6-3	CASSSYVAGPEVAEQFF
TRBJ2-5	-	TRBV19	CASSIIGIGETQYF
TRBJ1-6	-	TRBV7-3	CASSLWGPGSSYNSPLHF
TRBJ2-5	TRBD1	TRBV7-8	CASSSTDRGQETQYF
TRBJ1-1	-	TRBV2	CATQMGTPNTEAFF
TRBJ2-1	TRBD1	TRBV28	CASSLLRGRNEQFF
TRBJ1-2	-	TRBV5-6	CASSLGRAEGYTF
TRBJ2-3	TRBD2	TRBV10-3	CAISESIGAGGGDTQYF
TRBJ2-1	TRBD2	TRBV19	CASTLAAWAGGKYNEQFF
TRBJ2-7	-	TRBV6-6	CASSYDTGSEQYF
TRBJ2-1	-	TRBV28	CASSNFIDEQFF
TRBJ1-4	-	TRBV7-9	CASSVTGSREKLFF
TRBJ2-3	TRBD1	TRBV2	CASSLKGRQGGADTQYF